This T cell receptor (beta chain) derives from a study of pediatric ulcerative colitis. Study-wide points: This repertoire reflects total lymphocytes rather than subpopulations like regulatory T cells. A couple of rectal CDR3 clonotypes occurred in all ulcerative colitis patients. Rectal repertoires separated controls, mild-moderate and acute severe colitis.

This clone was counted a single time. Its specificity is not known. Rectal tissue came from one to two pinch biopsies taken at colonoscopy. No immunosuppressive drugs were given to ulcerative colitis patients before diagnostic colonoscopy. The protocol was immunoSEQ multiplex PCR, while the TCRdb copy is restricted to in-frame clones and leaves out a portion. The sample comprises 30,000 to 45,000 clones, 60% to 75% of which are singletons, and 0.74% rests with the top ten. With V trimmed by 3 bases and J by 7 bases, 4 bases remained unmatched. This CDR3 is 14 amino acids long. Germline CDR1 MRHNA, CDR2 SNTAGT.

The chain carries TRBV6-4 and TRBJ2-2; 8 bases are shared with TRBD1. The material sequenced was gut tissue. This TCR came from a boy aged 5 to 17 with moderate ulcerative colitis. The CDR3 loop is CASSDTGGVGELFF. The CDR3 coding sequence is TGTGCCAGCAGTGATACAGGGGGAGTCGGGGAGCTGTTTTTT.